This is a list of T cell receptor beta chains from one sample in a study of blood T cell repertoires in COVID-19. Measured with immunoSEQ multiplex PCR; TCRdb has only the in-frame clones, and not every one. Of 270,000 or so clones in the sample, under 95% were seen once. Specimen: PBMCs or T cells enriched from blood (not recorded which). The receptors stem from a man between 40 and 49 years old who had been exposed to COVID-19. Both conserved end residues are part of each CDR3. Fields, in order: clone size, J gene, D gene, V gene, CDR3 DNA, CDR3 protein. A D gene is named only where the DNA matches it firmly. Not every row has a clone size; where given, it reads once, few, many or a size class.

abundance: -
j_gene: TRBJ1-1
d_gene: TRBD1
v_gene: TRBV19
CDR3nt: TGTGCCAGTGGACAGGGGGTGAGCACTGAAGCTTTCTTT
CDR3aa: CASGQGVSTEAFF

abundance: -
j_gene: TRBJ1-3
d_gene: TRBD1
v_gene: TRBV7-9
CDR3nt: TGTGCCAGCAGCAAGGGACAGGAGTTATCGTACGGAAACACCATATATTTT
CDR3aa: CASSKGQELSYGNTIYF

abundance: -
j_gene: TRBJ1-2
d_gene: -
v_gene: TRBV19
CDR3nt: TGTGCCAGTAGTCAAGGGGTCGGTGAAAACTATGGCTACACCTTC
CDR3aa: CASSQGVGENYGYTF

abundance: -
j_gene: TRBJ2-7
d_gene: TRBD2
v_gene: TRBV2
CDR3nt: TGTGCCAGCAGAAAACGGATGGCTAGCGGGAGGGAGGGCGAGCAGTACTTC
CDR3aa: CASRKRMASGREGEQYF

abundance: -
j_gene: TRBJ2-1
d_gene: TRBD2
v_gene: TRBV20-1
CDR3nt: TGCAGTGCTAGTGATGGGACTAGTGCCCTTTCTTGGGAGCAGTTCTTC
CDR3aa: CSASDGTSALSWEQFF

abundance: -
j_gene: TRBJ1-4
d_gene: -
v_gene: TRBV7-6
CDR3nt: TGTGCCAGCAGCTTAGTACAGGGAGGGAATGAAAAACTGTTTTTT
CDR3aa: CASSLVQGGNEKLFF

abundance: once
j_gene: TRBJ1-5
d_gene: TRBD1
v_gene: TRBV3-1/TRBV3-2
CDR3nt: TGTGCCAGCGGCTACAGGGGGGGTCAGCCCCAGCATTTT
CDR3aa: CASGYRGGQPQHF

abundance: -
j_gene: TRBJ2-7
d_gene: -
v_gene: TRBV10-3
CDR3nt: TGTGCCATCAGTGGTCCGACAGGACAAGGGGAGCAGTACTTC
CDR3aa: CAISGPTGQGEQYF

abundance: -
j_gene: TRBJ2-7
d_gene: TRBD1
v_gene: TRBV6-2/TRBV6-3
CDR3nt: TGTGCCAGCAGTTACTCATTCTTGGGTAGCAGGGGGAGTATCTACGAGCAGTACTTC
CDR3aa: CASSYSFLGSRGSIYEQYF

abundance: -
j_gene: TRBJ2-7
d_gene: TRBD1
v_gene: TRBV28
CDR3nt: TGTGCCAGCAGGAATAGGCCGGACAGGCACTACGAGCAGTACTTC
CDR3aa: CASRNRPDRHYEQYF

abundance: -
j_gene: TRBJ1-1
d_gene: TRBD1
v_gene: TRBV5-1
CDR3nt: TGCGCCAGCAGCGACCAGGGGGCTGTCGCTGAAGCTTTCTTT
CDR3aa: CASSDQGAVAEAFF

abundance: -
j_gene: TRBJ1-2
d_gene: TRBD1
v_gene: TRBV24-1
CDR3nt: TGTGCCACCAGTGATTCCCCCGGGACAGGGGAACCCTATGGCTACACCTTC
CDR3aa: CATSDSPGTGEPYGYTF

abundance: -
j_gene: TRBJ1-1
d_gene: TRBD1
v_gene: TRBV11-2
CDR3nt: TGTGCCAGCATGCTAGGGGGCTGGGACACTGAAGCTTTCTTT
CDR3aa: CASMLGGWDTEAFF

abundance: -
j_gene: TRBJ2-5
d_gene: -
v_gene: TRBV2
CDR3nt: TGTGCCAGCAGTGCGCGACAGGGACTTATCCAAGAGACCCAGTACTTC
CDR3aa: CASSARQGLIQETQYF

abundance: -
j_gene: TRBJ1-1
d_gene: -
v_gene: TRBV19
CDR3nt: TGTGCCAGTAGTATAGACCTACAGGGCGGCACTGAAGCTTTCTTT
CDR3aa: CASSIDLQGGTEAFF

abundance: -
j_gene: TRBJ2-3
d_gene: TRBD1
v_gene: TRBV25-1
CDR3nt: TGTGCCAGCGGAGAACAGGGGTCGAGCACAGATACGCAGTATTTT
CDR3aa: CASGEQGSSTDTQYF

abundance: -
j_gene: TRBJ2-3
d_gene: -
v_gene: TRBV19
CDR3nt: TGTGCCAGTAGTATGCTTACAGGGTCAGATACGCAGTATTTT
CDR3aa: CASSMLTGSDTQYF

abundance: -
j_gene: TRBJ1-2
d_gene: TRBD1
v_gene: TRBV2
CDR3nt: TGTGCCAGCAGGGGGGACAGGGGGAGAGGCTACACCTTC
CDR3aa: CASRGDRGRGYTF

abundance: -
j_gene: TRBJ1-1
d_gene: -
v_gene: TRBV11-2
CDR3nt: TGTGCCAGCAGCGGCGGGTTAATGTCGACTGAAGCTTTCTTT
CDR3aa: CASSGGLMSTEAFF

abundance: -
j_gene: TRBJ2-3
d_gene: -
v_gene: TRBV5-8
CDR3nt: TGTGCCAGCAGCTTGAACTGGTCCACAGATACGCAGTATTTT
CDR3aa: CASSLNWSTDTQYF

abundance: -
j_gene: TRBJ2-7
d_gene: TRBD2
v_gene: TRBV4-1
CDR3nt: TGCGCCAGCAGCGTATCACTAGCGGGTTTTCGCGAGCAGTACTTC
CDR3aa: CASSVSLAGFREQYF

abundance: -
j_gene: TRBJ2-7
d_gene: TRBD1
v_gene: TRBV5-1
CDR3nt: TGCGCCAGCAGCCTCCAGACAGGGAAGACCTACGAGCAGTACTTC
CDR3aa: CASSLQTGKTYEQYF

abundance: -
j_gene: TRBJ2-2
d_gene: -
v_gene: TRBV28
CDR3nt: TGTGCCAGCAGACCATCTAGAATCACCGGGGAGCTGTTTTTT
CDR3aa: CASRPSRITGELFF

abundance: few
j_gene: TRBJ2-1
d_gene: -
v_gene: TRBV5-1
CDR3nt: TGCGCCAGCAGCGACAGTGGCAATGAGCAGTTCTTC
CDR3aa: CASSDSGNEQFF

abundance: -
j_gene: TRBJ1-6
d_gene: TRBD1
v_gene: TRBV20-1
CDR3nt: TGCAGTGCTGACAGGGCTTCACCCCTCCACTTT
CDR3aa: CSADRASPLHF

abundance: -
j_gene: TRBJ2-7
d_gene: -
v_gene: TRBV19
CDR3nt: TGTGCCAGTAGTAGCCAGACGGTCGGGGGACTCTACGAGCAGTACTTC
CDR3aa: CASSSQTVGGLYEQYF

abundance: -
j_gene: TRBJ1-6
d_gene: -
v_gene: TRBV30
CDR3nt: TGTGCCTGGAGGGGGGGGGCTCGCTTGAGTTCACCCCTCCACTTT
CDR3aa: CAWRGGARLSSPLHF

abundance: -
j_gene: TRBJ2-5
d_gene: -
v_gene: TRBV2
CDR3nt: TGTGCCAGCCGGGTCCCGCGGGAGACCCAGTACTTC
CDR3aa: CASRVPRETQYF

abundance: -
j_gene: TRBJ1-2
d_gene: -
v_gene: TRBV7-2
CDR3nt: TGTGCCAGCAGCTTAACAGGGATGGCTAACTATGGCTACACCTTC
CDR3aa: CASSLTGMANYGYTF

abundance: once
j_gene: TRBJ1-4
d_gene: -
v_gene: TRBV6-2/TRBV6-3
CDR3nt: TGTGCCAGCAGTCCCTCGGAGAATGAAAAACTGTTTTTT
CDR3aa: CASSPSENEKLFF

abundance: -
j_gene: TRBJ2-5
d_gene: -
v_gene: TRBV30
CDR3nt: TGTGCCTGGGGGATATACGGCCAAGAGACCCAGTACTTC
CDR3aa: CAWGIYGQETQYF

abundance: -
j_gene: TRBJ1-5
d_gene: -
v_gene: TRBV19
CDR3nt: TGTGCCAGTACTGGGCAGTATAGCAATCAGCCCCAGCATTTT
CDR3aa: CASTGQYSNQPQHF

abundance: -
j_gene: TRBJ2-7
d_gene: TRBD2
v_gene: TRBV9
CDR3nt: TGTGCCAGCAGCGTAGTACTAGCGGGAGAAATCTACGAGCAGTACTTC
CDR3aa: CASSVVLAGEIYEQYF

abundance: -
j_gene: TRBJ2-2
d_gene: TRBD2
v_gene: TRBV3-1/TRBV3-2
CDR3nt: TGTGCCAGCAGCCGCCAACTAGCGGGAAACACCGGGGAGCTGTTTTTT
CDR3aa: CASSRQLAGNTGELFF

abundance: -
j_gene: TRBJ2-3
d_gene: -
v_gene: TRBV3-1/TRBV3-2
CDR3nt: TGTGCCAGCAGCCAGGGGGTGGCTAGCGCAGATACGCAGTATTTT
CDR3aa: CASSQGVASADTQYF

abundance: -
j_gene: TRBJ1-4
d_gene: -
v_gene: TRBV30
CDR3nt: TGTGCCTCGAGGGGGGCCGGAGATAATGAAAAACTGTTTTTT
CDR3aa: CASRGAGDNEKLFF

abundance: -
j_gene: TRBJ2-5
d_gene: TRBD2
v_gene: TRBV19
CDR3nt: TGTGCCAGTAGCATCCGGGGACTAGCGGGAGGTTCAGAGACCCAGTACTTC
CDR3aa: CASSIRGLAGGSETQYF

abundance: -
j_gene: TRBJ2-7
d_gene: -
v_gene: TRBV6-1
CDR3nt: TGTGCCAGCAGTGAGGGCACCACCTACGAGCAGTACTTC
CDR3aa: CASSEGTTYEQYF